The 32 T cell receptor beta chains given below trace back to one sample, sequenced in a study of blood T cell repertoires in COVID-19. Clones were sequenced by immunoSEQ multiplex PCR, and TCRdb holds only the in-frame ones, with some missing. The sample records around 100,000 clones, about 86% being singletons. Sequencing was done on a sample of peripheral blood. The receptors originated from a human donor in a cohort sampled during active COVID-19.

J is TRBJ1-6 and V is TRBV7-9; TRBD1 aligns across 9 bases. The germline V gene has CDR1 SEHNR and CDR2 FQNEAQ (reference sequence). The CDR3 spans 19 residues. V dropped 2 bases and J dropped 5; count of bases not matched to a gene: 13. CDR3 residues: CASSLRDRVALINNSPLHF. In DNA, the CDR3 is TGTGCCAGCAGCTTACGGGACAGGGTGGCCTTGATAAATAATTCACCCCTCCACTTT. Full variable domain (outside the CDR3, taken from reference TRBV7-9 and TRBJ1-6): DTGVSQNPRHKITKRGQNVTFRCDPISEHNRLYWYRQTLGQGPEFLTYFQNEAQLEKSRLLSDRFSAERPKGSFSTLEIQRTEQGDSAMYLCASSLRDRVALINNSPLHFGNGTRLTVT.

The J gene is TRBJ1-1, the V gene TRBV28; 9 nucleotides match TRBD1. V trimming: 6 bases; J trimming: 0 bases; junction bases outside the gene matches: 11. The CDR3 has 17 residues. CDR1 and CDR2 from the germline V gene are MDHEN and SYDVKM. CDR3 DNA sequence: TGTGCCAGCAGCCAGCCCCCCGGGACAGGGCTGAACACTGAAGCTTTCTTT. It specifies CASSQPPGTGLNTEAFF.

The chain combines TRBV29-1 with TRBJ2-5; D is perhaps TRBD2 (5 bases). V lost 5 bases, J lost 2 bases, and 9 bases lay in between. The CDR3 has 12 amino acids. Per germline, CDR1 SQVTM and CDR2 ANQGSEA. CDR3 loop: CSVSSGQETQYF. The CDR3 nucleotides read TGCAGCGTTAGCAGCGGTCAAGAGACCCAGTACTTC.

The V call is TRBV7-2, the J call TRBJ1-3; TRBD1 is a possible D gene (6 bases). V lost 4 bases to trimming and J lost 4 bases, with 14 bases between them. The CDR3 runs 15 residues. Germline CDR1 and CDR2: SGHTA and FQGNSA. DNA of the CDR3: TGTGCCAGCAGCTCAGCACCGGGACAAGGAAACACCATATATTTT. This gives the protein CASSSAPGQGNTIYF.

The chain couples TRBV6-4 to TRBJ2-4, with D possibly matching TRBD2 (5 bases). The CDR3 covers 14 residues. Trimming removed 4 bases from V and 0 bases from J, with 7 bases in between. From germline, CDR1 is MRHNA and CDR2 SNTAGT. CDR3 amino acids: CASSGRLAKNIQYF. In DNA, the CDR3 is TGTGCCAGCAGTGGGAGGCTAGCCAAAAACATTCAGTACTTC.

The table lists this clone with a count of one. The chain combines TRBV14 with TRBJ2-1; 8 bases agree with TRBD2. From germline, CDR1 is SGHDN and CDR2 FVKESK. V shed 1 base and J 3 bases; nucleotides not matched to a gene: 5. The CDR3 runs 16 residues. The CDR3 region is CASSQVLAVLYNEQFF. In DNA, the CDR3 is TGTGCCAGCAGCCAAGTACTAGCGGTTCTCTACAATGAGCAGTTCTTC.

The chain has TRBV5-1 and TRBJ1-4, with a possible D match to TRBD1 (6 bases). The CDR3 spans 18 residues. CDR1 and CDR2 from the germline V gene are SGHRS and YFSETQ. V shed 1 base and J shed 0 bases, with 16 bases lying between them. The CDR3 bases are TGCGCCAGCAGCTTGCATCCGGCCGGACAGTCAACTAATGAAAAACTGTTTTTT. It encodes CASSLHPAGQSTNEKLFF.

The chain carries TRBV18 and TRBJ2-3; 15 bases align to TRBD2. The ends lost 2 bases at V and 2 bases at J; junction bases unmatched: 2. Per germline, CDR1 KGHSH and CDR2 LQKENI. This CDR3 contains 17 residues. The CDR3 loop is CASSPGTSGGSTDTQYF. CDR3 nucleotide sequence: TGTGCCAGCTCACCAGGGACTAGCGGGGGGTCCACAGATACGCAGTATTTT.

CDR3 in DNA: TGTGCCAGCAGCGCGGAGGGCTCCTATAATTCACCCCTCCACTTT. It codes for CASSAEGSYNSPLHF. The J gene is TRBJ1-6, the V gene TRBV9, with D unclear. V dropped 3 bases and J dropped 0 bases, with 7 bases sitting between them. There are 15 residues in the CDR3. Germline V gives CDR1 SGDLS, CDR2 YYNGEE. Combining the CDR3 with reference TRBV9 and TRBJ1-6 gives the whole variable domain DSGVTQTPKHLITATGQRVTLRCSPRSGDLSVYWYQQSLDQGLQFLIQYYNGEERAKGNILERFSAQQFPDLHSELNLSSLELGDSALYFCASSAEGSYNSPLHFGNGTRLTVT.

CDR3 protein: CASRRQGAGGEQYF. DNA of the CDR3: TGTGCCAGCAGACGACAGGGGGCGGGGGGGGAGCAGTACTTC. The V gene is TRBV25-1, the J gene TRBJ2-7; a weak D match, TRBD1 (10 bases). The CDR3 consists of 14 residues. Looked up from germline, CDR1 is MGHDK and CDR2 is SYGVNS. Trimming pared 6 bases from V and 7 bases from J, leaving 19 bases between.

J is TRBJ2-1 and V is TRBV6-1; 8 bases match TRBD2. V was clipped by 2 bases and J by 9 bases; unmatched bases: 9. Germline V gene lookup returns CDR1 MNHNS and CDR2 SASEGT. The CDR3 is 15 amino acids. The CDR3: CASSELNGRALEQFF. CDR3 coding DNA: TGTGCCAGCAGTGAATTAAACGGGAGGGCCCTTGAGCAGTTCTTC.

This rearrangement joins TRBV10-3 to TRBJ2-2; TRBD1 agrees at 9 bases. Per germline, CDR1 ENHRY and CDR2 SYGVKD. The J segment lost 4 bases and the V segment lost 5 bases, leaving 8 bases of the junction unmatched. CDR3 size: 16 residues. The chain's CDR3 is CAISPNDRGSTGELFF. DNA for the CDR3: TGTGCCATCAGTCCGAACGACAGGGGGTCCACCGGGGAGCTGTTTTTT.

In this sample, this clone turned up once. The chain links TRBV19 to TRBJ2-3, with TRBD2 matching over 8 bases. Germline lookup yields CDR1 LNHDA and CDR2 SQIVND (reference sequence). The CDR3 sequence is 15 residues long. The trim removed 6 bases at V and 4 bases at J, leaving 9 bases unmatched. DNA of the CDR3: TGTGCCAGTAGCTCCTCTGCGGGAGGCCCAGATACGCAGTATTTT. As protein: CASSSSAGGPDTQYF.

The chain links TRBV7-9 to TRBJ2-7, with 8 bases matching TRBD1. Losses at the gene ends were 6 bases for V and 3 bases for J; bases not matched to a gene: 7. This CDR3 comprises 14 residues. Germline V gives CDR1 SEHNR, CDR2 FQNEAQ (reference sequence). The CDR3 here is CASSSGTGSYEQYF. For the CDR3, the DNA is TGTGCCAGCAGTTCGGGGACAGGCAGCTACGAGCAGTACTTC.

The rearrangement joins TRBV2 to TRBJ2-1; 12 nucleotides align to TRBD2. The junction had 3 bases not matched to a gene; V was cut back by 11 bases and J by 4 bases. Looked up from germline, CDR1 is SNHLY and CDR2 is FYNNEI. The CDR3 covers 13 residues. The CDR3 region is CAGTSGGYNEQFF. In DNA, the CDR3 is TGTGCCGGAACTAGCGGGGGGTACAATGAGCAGTTCTTC.

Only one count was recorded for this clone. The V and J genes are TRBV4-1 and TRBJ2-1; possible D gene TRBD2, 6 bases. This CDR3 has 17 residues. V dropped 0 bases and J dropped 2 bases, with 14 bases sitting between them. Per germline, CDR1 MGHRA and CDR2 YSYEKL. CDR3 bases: TGCGCCAGCAGCCAAGAGACGGAACTAGCTCCCTACAATGAGCAGTTCTTC. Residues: CASSQETELAPYNEQFF.

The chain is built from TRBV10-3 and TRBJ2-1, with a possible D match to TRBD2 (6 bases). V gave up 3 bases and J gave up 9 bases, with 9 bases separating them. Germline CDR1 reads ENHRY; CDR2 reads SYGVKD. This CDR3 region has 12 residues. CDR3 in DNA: TGTGCCATCAGTGATACCGGGAGTGAGCAGTTCTTC. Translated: CAISDTGSEQFF.

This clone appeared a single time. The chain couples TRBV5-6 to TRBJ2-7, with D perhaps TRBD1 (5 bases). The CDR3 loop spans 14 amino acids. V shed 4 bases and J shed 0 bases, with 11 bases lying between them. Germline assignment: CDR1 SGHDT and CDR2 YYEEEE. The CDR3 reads CASSTDMNSYEQYF. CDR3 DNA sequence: TGTGCCAGCAGCACGGACATGAACTCCTACGAGCAGTACTTC.

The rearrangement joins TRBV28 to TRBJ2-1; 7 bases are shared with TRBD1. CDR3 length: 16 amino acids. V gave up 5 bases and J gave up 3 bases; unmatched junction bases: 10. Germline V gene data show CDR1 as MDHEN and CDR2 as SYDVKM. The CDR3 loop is CASSTDGTEFYNEQFF. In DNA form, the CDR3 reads TGTGCCAGCAGTACAGATGGGACAGAATTCTACAATGAGCAGTTCTTC.

The chain's CDR3 is CASFRQGMGADSPLHF. Written as DNA, the CDR3 is TGTGCCAGCTTCCGCCAGGGAATGGGCGCGGATTCACCCCTCCACTTT. The chain combines TRBV5-6 with TRBJ1-6, with D possibly matching TRBD1 (5 bases). In germline, CDR1 is SGHDT, CDR2 YYEEEE. CDR3 size: 16 residues. The ends were cut back, 7 bases at V and 8 bases at J, with 22 bases in the middle. The variable domain in full, with the rest retrieved from reference TRBV5-6 and TRBJ1-6, is DAGVTQSPTHLIKTRGQQVTLRCSPKSGHDTVSWYQQALGQGPQFIFQYYEEEERQRGNFPDRFSGHQFPNYSSELNVNALLLGDSALYLCASFRQGMGADSPLHFGNGTRLTVT.

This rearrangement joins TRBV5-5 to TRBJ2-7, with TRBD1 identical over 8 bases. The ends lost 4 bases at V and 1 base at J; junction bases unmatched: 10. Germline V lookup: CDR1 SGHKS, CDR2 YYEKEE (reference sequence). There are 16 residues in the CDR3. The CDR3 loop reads CASSGWTGTFSYEQYF. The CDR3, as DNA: TGTGCCAGCAGCGGATGGACAGGGACCTTTTCCTACGAGCAGTACTTC.

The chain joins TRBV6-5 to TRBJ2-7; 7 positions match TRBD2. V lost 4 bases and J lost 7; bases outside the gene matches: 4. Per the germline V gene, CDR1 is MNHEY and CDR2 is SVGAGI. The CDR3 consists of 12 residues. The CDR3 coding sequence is TGTGCCAGCAGTTCCATCGGGGGGGAGCAGTACTTC. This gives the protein CASSSIGGEQYF.

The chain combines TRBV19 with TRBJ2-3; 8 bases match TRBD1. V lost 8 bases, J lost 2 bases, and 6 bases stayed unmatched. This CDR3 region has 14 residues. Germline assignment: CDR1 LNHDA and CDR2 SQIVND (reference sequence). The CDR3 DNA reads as TGTGCCAGTCGCAGGACAGGGAACACAGATACGCAGTATTTT. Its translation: CASRRTGNTDTQYF.

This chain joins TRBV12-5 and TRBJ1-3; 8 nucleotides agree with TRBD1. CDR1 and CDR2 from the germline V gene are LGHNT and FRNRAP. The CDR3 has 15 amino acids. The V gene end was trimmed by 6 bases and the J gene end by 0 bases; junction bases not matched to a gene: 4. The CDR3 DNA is TGTGCTAGTGGGGGGGACAGGCTCTCTGGAAACACCATATATTTT. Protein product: CASGGDRLSGNTIYF. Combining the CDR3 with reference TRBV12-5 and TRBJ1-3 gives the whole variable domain DARVTQTPRHKVTEMGQEVTMRCQPILGHNTVFWYRQTMMQGLELLAYFRNRAPLDDSGMPKDRFSAEMPDATLATLKIQPSEPRDSAVYFCASGGDRLSGNTIYFGEGSWLTVV.

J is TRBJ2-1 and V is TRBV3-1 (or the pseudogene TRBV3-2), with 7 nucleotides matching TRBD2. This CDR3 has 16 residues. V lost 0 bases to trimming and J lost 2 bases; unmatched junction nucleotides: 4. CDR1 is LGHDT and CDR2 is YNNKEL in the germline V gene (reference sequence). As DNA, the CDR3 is TGTGCCAGCAGCCAAGAGGGCGGGAGTACCTACAATGAGCAGTTCTTC. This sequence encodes CASSQEGGSTYNEQFF.

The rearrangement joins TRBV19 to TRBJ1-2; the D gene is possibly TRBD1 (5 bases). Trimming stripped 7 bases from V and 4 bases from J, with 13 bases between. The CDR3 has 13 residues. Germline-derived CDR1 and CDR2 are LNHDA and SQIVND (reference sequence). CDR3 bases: TGTGCCAGTACCAGCGGGACCGGCTATGGCTACACCTTC. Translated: CASTSGTGYGYTF. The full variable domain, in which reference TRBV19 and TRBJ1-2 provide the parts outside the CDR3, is DGGITQSPKYLFRKEGQNVTLSCEQNLNHDAMYWYRQDPGQGLRLIYYSQIVNDFQKGDIAEGYSVSREKKESFPLTVTSAQKNPTAFYLCASTSGTGYGYTFGSGTRLTVV.

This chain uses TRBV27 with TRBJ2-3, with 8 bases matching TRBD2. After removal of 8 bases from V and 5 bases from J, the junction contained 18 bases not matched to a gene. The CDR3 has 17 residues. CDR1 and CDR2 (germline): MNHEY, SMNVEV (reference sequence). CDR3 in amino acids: CASHLHGAGGRGDTQYF. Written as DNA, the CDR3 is TGTGCCAGCCACCTTCACGGGGCGGGAGGCCGGGGAGATACGCAGTATTTT.

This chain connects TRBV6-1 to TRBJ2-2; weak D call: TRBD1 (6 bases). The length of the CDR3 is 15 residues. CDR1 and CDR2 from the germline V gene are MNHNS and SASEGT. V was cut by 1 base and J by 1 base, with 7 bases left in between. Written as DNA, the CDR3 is TGTGCCAGCAGTGAAGAGACAGGGAACACCGGGGAGCTGTTTTTT. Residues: CASSEETGNTGELFF.

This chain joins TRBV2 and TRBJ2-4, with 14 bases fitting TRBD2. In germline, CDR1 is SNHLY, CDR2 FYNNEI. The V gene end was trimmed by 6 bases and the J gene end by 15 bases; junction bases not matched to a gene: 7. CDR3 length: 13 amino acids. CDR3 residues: CASRGTSGGSSYF. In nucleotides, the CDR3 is TGTGCCAGCAGAGGGACTAGCGGGGGATCTTCGTACTTC.

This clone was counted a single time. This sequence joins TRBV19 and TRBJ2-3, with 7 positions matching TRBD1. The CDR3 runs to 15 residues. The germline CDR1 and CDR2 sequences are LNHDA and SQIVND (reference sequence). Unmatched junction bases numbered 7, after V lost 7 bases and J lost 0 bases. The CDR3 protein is CASTKGQLSTDTQYF. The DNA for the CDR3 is TGTGCCAGTACCAAGGGACAGTTAAGCACAGATACGCAGTATTTT.

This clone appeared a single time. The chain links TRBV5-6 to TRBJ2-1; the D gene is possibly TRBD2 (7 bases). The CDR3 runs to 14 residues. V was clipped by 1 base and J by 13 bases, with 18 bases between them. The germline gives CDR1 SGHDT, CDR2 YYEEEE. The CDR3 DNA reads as TGTGCCAGCAGCTTGTTAGGGAGGGGGGTTTCACAGTTCTTC. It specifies CASSLLGRGVSQFF.

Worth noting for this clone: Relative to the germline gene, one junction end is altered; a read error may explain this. The chain's CDR3 is CAVSIPRGEQYF. The CDR3 coding sequence is TGTGCCGTCAGTATCCCCAGGGGCGAGCAGTACTTC. V usage is TRBV10-3 and J usage is TRBJ2-7; D may be TRBD1 (6 bases). The CDR3 sequence is 12 residues long. From germline, CDR1 is ENHRY and CDR2 SYGVKD.